This T cell receptor beta chain comes out of a study of blood T cell repertoires in COVID-19. Germline V gene sequence: CDR1 SGHAT, CDR2 FQNNGV. The germline V and J ends were trimmed by 1 base and 7 bases, with 16 bases remaining between them. This CDR3 spans 16 amino acids. Data came from immunoSEQ multiplex PCR; TCRdb stores just in-frame clones and leaves some out. The table records 120,000 to 150,000 clones, 70% to 90% of them present only once. Participants spanned ages about 18 to 100 years and resided in fewer than 30 US areas. The V and J genes are TRBV11-2 and TRBJ2-2; possible D gene TRBD1, 5 bases. This clonotype was obtained from a woman aged 40-49 years who had recovered from COVID-19. The sequenced sample consisted of PBMCs or T cells enriched from blood (not recorded which). Here the CDR3 reads CASSLVGIGVSGELFF. The DNA for the CDR3 is TGTGCCAGCAGCTTAGTAGGCATAGGGGTGAGCGGGGAGCTGTTTTTT. Using reference TRBV11-2 and TRBJ2-2 for the parts outside the CDR3, the full variable domain is EAGVAQSPRYKIIEKRQSVAFWCNPISGHATLYWYQQILGQGPKLLIQFQNNGVVDDSQLPKDRFSAERLKGVDSTLKIQPAKLEDSAVYLCASSLVGIGVSGELFFGEGSRLTVL.